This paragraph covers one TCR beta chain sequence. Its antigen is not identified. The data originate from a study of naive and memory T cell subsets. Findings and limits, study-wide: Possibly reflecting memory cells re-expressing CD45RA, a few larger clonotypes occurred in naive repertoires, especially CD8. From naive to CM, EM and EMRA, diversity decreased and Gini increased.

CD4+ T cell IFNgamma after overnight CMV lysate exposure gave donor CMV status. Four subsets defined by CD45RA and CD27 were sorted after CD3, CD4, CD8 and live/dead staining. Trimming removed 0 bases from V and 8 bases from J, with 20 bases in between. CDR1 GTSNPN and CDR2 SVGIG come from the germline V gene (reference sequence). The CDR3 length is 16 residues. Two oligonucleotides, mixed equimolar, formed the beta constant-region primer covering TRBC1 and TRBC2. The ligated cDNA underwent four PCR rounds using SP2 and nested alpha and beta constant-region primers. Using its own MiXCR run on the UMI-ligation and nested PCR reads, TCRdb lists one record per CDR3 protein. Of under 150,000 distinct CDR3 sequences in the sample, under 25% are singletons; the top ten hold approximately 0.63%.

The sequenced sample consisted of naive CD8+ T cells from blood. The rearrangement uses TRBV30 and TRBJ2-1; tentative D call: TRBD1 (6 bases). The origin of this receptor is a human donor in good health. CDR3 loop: CAWSVERTGPGDEQFF. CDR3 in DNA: TGTGCCTGGAGTGTCGAGCGGACGGGCCCAGGGGATGAGCAGTTCTTC.